This section outlines one TCR beta chain sequence together with its context. Its matching antigen is unknown. This CDR3 is 17 amino acids long. In germline, CDR1 is LGHNA, CDR2 YSLEER. Trimming removed 0 bases from V and 7 bases from J, with 21 bases in between. The rectum was sampled with one to two pinch biopsies at colonoscopy. The source of the sample is a study of pediatric ulcerative colitis. Study-wide results and limits: Rectal repertoires separated controls, mild-moderate and acute severe colitis.

The method was immunoSEQ multiplex PCR; TCRdb's version includes in-frame clones alone and lacks a portion of them. The table records tens of thousands of clones, roughly two thirds of them present only once. This clonotype was obtained from a boy younger than 18 with severe ulcerative colitis. This chain joins TRBV4-3 and TRBJ1-1, with D perhaps matching TRBD1 (5 bases). The sequenced material came from gut tissue. Written as DNA, the CDR3 is TGCGCCAGCAGCCAAGACAACAGGCACTCTGGGGGGGTTGAAGCTTTCTTT. As protein: CASSQDNRHSGGVEAFF.